The T cell receptor (beta chain) under discussion was sequenced for a study of spatial heterogeneity in lung cancer. As to time point: sample taken at primary tumor resection. On this clonotype itself: Its antigen is still unknown.

Study-level points and caveats: Tumoral mutation counts were tracked by counts of expanded intratumoral alpha and beta TCRs.

CDR3 size: 15 residues. With 6 bases clipped from V and 8 bases from J, the junction kept 16 bases outside the gene matches. Per germline, CDR1 SQVTM and CDR2 ANQGSEA. From the 5' RACE reads, TCRdb called clonotypes with MiXCR, one entry per CDR3 protein. The data show 4,000 to 5,000 distinct CDR3 sequences, about an eighth seen once. The chain couples TRBV29-1 to TRBJ1-2; TRBD1 aligns across 9 bases. This TCR was recovered from a female donor with early-stage non-small cell lung cancer. This material consisted of lung tumor tissue, taken at surgery. CDR3 amino acids: CSVLTGGATILGYTF. The CDR3 DNA sequence: TGCAGCGTACTCACAGGGGGCGCGACGATCCTCGGCTACACCTTC.